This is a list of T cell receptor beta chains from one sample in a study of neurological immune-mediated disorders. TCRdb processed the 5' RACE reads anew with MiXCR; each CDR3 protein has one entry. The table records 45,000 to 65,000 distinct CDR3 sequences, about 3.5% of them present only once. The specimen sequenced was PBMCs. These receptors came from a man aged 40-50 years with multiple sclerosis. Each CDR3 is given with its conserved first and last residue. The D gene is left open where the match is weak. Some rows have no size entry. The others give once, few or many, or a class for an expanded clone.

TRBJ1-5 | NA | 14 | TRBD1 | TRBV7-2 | CASSPGQENQPQHF | TGTGCCAGCAGCCCCGGACAGGAGAATCAGCCCCAGCATTTT
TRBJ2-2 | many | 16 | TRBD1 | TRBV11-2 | CASSLRGRLSTGELFF | TGTGCCAGCAGCCTAAGGGGGCGGCTTAGCACCGGGGAGCTGTTTTTT
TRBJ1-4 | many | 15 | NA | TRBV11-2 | CASSLIDDAGEKLFF | TGTGCCAGCAGCTTAATTGACGATGCGGGTGAAAAACTGTTTTTT
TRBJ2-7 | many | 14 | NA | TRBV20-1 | CSARGPTSSYEQYF | TGCAGTGCTAGAGGTCCGACAAGCTCCTACGAGCAGTACTTC
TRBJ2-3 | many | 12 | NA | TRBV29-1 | CSALGGPDTQYF | TGCAGCGCTCTAGGGGGTCCCGATACGCAGTATTTT
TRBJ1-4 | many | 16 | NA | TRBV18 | CASSPLPGQEHEKLFF | TGTGCCAGCTCACCACTGCCGGGACAAGAGCATGAAAAACTGTTTTTT
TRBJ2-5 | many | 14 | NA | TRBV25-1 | CASIGANSQETQYF | TGTGCCAGCATCGGGGCGAACTCACAAGAGACCCAGTACTTC
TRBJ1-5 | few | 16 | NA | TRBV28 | CASSPPPRDNNQPQNF | TGTGCCAGCAGTCCTCCCCCCCGGGACAATAATCAGCCCCAGAATTTT
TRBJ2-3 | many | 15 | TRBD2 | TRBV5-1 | CASSSGGVSTDTQYF | TGCGCCAGCAGCTCCGGGGGGGTTAGCACAGATACGCAGTATTTT
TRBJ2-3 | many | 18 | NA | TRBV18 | CASSPPVTAFSSTDTQYF | TGTGCCAGCTCACCACCGGTAACAGCCTTTTCTAGCACAGATACGCAGTATTTT
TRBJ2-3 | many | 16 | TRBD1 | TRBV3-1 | CASSHGTGGNTDTQYF | TGTGCCAGCAGCCATGGGACAGGGGGAAACACAGATACGCAGTATTTT
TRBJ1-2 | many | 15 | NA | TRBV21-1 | CASSKNRAQRYGYTF | TGTGCCAGCAGCAAAAACAGGGCCCAACGTTATGGCTACACCTTC
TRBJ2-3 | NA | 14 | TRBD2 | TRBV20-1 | CSASSISGVDTQYF | TGCAGTGCTAGTTCAATAAGCGGGGTAGATACGCAGTATTTT
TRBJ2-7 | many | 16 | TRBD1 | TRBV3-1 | CASSQSGTGRIYEQYF | TGTGCCAGCAGCCAAAGCGGGACAGGGCGAATATACGAGCAGTACTTC
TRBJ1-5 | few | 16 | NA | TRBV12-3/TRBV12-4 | CASSARSLRADQPQHF | TGTGCCAGCAGTGCCAGATCCCTCAGGGCCGATCAGCCCCAGCATTTT
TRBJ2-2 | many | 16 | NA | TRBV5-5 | CASSLLVGGVDGELFF | TGTGCCAGCAGCTTGCTCGTTGGCGGAGTGGACGGGGAGCTGTTTTTT
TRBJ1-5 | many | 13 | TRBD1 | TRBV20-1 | CSAGGQGNQPQNF | TGCAGTGCCGGTGGACAGGGTAATCAGCCCCAGAATTTT
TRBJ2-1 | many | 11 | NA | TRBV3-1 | CASRKDLEQFF | TGTGCCAGCAGAAAAGATCTGGAGCAGTTCTTC
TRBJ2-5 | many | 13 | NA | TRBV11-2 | CASSFMDQETQYF | TGTGCCAGCAGCTTCATGGACCAAGAGACCCAGTACTTC
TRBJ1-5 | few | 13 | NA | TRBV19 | CASHRDGNQPQNF | TGTGCCAGCCACAGGGATGGCAATCAGCCCCAGAATTTT
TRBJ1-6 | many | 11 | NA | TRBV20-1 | CSASTVGALHF | TGCAGTGCGAGTACGGTTGGGGCCCTCCACTTT
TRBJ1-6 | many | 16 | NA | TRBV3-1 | CASRAQGPAINSPLHF | TGTGCCAGCCGTGCACAAGGCCCGGCCATAAATTCACCCCTCCACTTT
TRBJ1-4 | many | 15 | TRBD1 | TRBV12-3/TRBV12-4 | CASSKRQGLGEKLFF | TGTGCCAGCAGTAAACGACAGGGTCTAGGGGAAAAACTGTTTTTT
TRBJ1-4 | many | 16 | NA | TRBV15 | CATSKFYTATNEKLFF | TGTGCCACCAGCAAGTTCTACACAGCAACTAATGAAAAACTGTTTTTT
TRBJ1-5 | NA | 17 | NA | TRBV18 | CASSPPMSGGEGQPQHF | TGTGCCAGCTCACCACCGATGTCCGGGGGCGAAGGTCAGCCCCAGCATTTT
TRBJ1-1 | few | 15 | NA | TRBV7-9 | CASSVSGTGNTEAFF | TGTGCCAGCAGCGTCTCCGGGACGGGGAACACTGAAGCTTTCTTT
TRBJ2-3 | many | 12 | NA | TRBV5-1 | CASSLETDTQYF | TGCGCCAGCAGCTTGGAGACAGATACGCAGTATTTT
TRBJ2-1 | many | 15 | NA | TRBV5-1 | CASSLARDPYNEQFF | TGCGCCAGCAGCTTGGCCAGGGACCCCTACAATGAGCAGTTCTTC
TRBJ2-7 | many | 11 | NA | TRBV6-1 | CASSEGYEQYF | TGTGCCAGCAGTGAAGGGTACGAGCAGTACTTC
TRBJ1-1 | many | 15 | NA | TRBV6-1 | CASKSGDGTEREAFF | TGTGCCAGCAAGAGCGGGGACGGCACGGAAAGGGAAGCTTTCTTT
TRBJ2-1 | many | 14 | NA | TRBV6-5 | CASSYSDIDNEQFF | TGTGCCAGCAGTTACTCGGACATCGACAATGAGCAGTTCTTC
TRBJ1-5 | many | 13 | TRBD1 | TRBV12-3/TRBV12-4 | CASRQTGNQPQHF | TGTGCCAGCAGGCAGACAGGGAATCAGCCCCAGCATTTT
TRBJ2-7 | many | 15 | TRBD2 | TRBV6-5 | CASSFRLAGTYEQYF | TGTGCCAGCAGTTTCCGACTAGCGGGTACCTACGAGCAGTACTTC
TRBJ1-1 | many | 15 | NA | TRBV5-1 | CASSLDQGRSTEAFF | TGCGCCAGCAGCTTGGATCAGGGGAGGTCCACTGAAGCTTTCTTT
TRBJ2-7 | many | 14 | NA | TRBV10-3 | CAISEGAGEYEQYF | TGTGCCATCAGTGAGGGGGCAGGGGAATACGAGCAGTACTTC
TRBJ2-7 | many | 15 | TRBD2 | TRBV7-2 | CASSVVAGAGYEQYF | TGTGCCAGCAGCGTAGTAGCGGGGGCCGGCTACGAGCAGTACTTC
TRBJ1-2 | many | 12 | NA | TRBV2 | CAHSSATGGYTF | TGTGCGCATAGCAGCGCCACGGGTGGCTACACCTTC
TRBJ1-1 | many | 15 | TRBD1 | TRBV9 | CASSTAGQGFSEAFF | TGTGCCAGCTCCACGGCAGGACAGGGTTTTTCTGAAGCTTTCTTT
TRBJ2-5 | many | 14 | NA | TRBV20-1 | CSARDRGKGETQYF | TGCAGTGCTAGAGATCGGGGGAAGGGTGAGACCCAGTACTTC
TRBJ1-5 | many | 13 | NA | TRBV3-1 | CASSQEGDQPQNF | TGTGCCAGCAGCCAAGAGGGGGATCAGCCCCAGAATTTT
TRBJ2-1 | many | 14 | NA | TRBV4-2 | CASSARVGYNEQFF | TGTGCCAGCAGCGCTAGGGTTGGCTACAATGAGCAGTTCTTC
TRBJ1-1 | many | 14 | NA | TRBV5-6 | CASSRGQGGTEAFF | TGTGCCAGCAGCCGAGGCCAAGGGGGCACTGAAGCTTTCTTT
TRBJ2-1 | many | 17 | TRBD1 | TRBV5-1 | CASSLRTGGLLVNEQFF | TGCGCCAGCAGCTTAAGGACAGGGGGATTATTGGTGAATGAGCAGTTCTTC
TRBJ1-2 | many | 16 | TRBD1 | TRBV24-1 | CATSDRTGTGFIGYTF | TGTGCCACCAGTGATCGAACCGGGACAGGGTTTATAGGCTACACCTTC
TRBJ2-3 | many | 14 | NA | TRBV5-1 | CASSFEGVTDTQYF | TGCGCCAGCAGCTTTGAAGGGGTCACAGATACGCAGTATTTT
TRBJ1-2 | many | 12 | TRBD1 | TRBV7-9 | CASSLGQGGYTF | TGTGCCAGCAGCTTGGGACAGGGGGGCTACACCTTC
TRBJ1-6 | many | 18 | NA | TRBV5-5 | CASSLAGAAGGTISALHF | TGTGCCAGCAGCTTGGCCGGGGCGGCCGGAGGCACGATTTCGGCCCTCCACTTT
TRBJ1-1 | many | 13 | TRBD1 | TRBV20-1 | CSATDRSNTEAFF | TGCAGTGCTACGGACAGGTCGAACACTGAAGCTTTCTTT
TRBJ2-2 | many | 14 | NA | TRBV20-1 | CSAARRANTGELFF | TGCAGTGCCGCGAGGCGAGCGAACACCGGGGAGCTGTTTTTT
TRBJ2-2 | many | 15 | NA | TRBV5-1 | CASMEGTDNTGELFF | TGCGCCAGCATGGAGGGGACGGATAACACCGGGGAGCTGTTTTTT
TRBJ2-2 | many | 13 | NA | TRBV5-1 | CASSLKQPGELFF | TGCGCCAGCAGCTTGAAGCAGCCCGGGGAGCTGTTTTTT
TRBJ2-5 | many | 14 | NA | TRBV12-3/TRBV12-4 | CASSLRGRQETQYF | TGTGCCAGCAGTTTAAGGGGCCGTCAAGAGACCCAGTACTTC
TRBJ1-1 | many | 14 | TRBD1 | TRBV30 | CAWSVLGQAHEAFF | TGTGCCTGGAGTGTACTCGGACAGGCACATGAAGCTTTCTTT
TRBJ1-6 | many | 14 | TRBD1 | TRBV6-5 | CASRTRGRNSPLHF | TGTGCCAGCAGGACCAGGGGGCGGAATTCACCCCTCCACTTT
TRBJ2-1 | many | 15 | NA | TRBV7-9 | CASSLGVSGANEQFF | TGTGCCAGCAGCTTAGGGGTTTCGGGAGCCAATGAGCAGTTCTTC
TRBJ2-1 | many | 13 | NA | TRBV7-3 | CASSLITENEQFF | TGTGCCAGCAGCTTGATTACAGAGAATGAGCAGTTCTTC